This T cell receptor beta chain is drawn from a study of shared clonotypes between healthy human individuals. Study information: For every donor, three CD4 naive, three CD4 memory, two CD8 naive and one CD8 memory plates were used.

Findings of the study overall: A limitation of the genetic and exposure-history diversity represented arose from few donors. Across subsets, estimated richness was generally greater for naive than for memory populations.

Produced via immunoSEQ multiplex PCR; TCRdb's table is partial and in-frame only. The sample includes roughly 2.6 million clones, over 85% seen only once; the top ten take around 0.14%. The CDR3 loop spans 13 amino acids. The V and J ends lost 6 bases and 1 base respectively, with 9 bases between them. Germline lookup yields CDR1 KGHSH and CDR2 LQKENI. About this clone itself: No antigen is known for it. Other DNA sequences from this sample encode an identical CDR3 as well.

The receptor's source is a man aged 18 to 30 in good health. The rearrangement joins TRBV18 to TRBJ1-1; no definite D call. The sequencing input was naive CD4+ T cells sorted from blood. Subset noted: CD45RA+ positively selected. The CDR3 sequence is CASSPTGNTEAFF. DNA of the CDR3: TGTGCCAGCTCGCCGACGGGGAACACTGAAGCTTTCTTT.